The 22 T cell receptor beta chains reported below all come from one sample, sequenced in a study of OX40 agonist ivuxolimab in advanced cancers. Sequenced by immunoSEQ multiplex PCR; TCRdb stores in-frame clones only, minus some. Altogether 57,000 or so clones are present, roughly 86% being singletons, with the ten largest covering roughly 4%. The sample here was CD4+ or CD8+ T cells sorted from blood, taken in a trial of the OX40 agonist ivuxolimab. Receptor source: an adult with an advanced solid tumor such as melanoma, head and neck, liver or kidney cancer.

As regards this clone: The junction departs from germline at one end; a sequencing error may be responsible. The rearrangement uses TRBV5-1 and TRBJ2-5; D gene ambiguous. This CDR3 is 13 amino acids long. The germline V gene has CDR1 SGHRS and CDR2 YFSETQ. Written as DNA, the CDR3 is TGCGCCAGCAGTTTGGTCCTGTGGGAGACCCAGTACTTC. This sequence encodes CASSLVLWETQYF.

This sequence joins TRBV2 and TRBJ1-2; 9 bases line up with TRBD1. CDR1 is SNHLY, CDR2 FYNNEI, per germline. V gave up 7 bases and J gave up 6 bases; unmatched junction bases: 6. The CDR3 has 13 amino acids. The CDR3 coding sequence is TGTGCCAGCATCCCGGGACAGGGCCATGGCTACACCTTC. It codes for CASIPGQGHGYTF.

The chain joins TRBV4-3 to TRBJ1-5; D not resolved. The CDR3 covers 13 residues. Germline CDR1 LGHNA, CDR2 YSLEER. V lost 3 bases, J lost 7 bases, and 10 bases lay in between. The CDR3 DNA reads TGCGCCAGCAGCCAGAGGGTAGGACAGCCCCAGCATTTT. Amino acid sequence: CASSQRVGQPQHF.

Here the CDR3 reads CASSEGVSGNTIYF. In nucleotides, the CDR3 is TGTGCCAGCAGTGAAGGGGTCTCTGGAAACACCATATATTTT. The chain combines TRBV6-1 with TRBJ1-3; D gene unclear. The V and J ends lost 1 base and 0 bases respectively, with 4 bases between them. In germline, CDR1 is MNHNS, CDR2 SASEGT. This CDR3 has 14 amino acids.

The chain is built from TRBV11-2 and TRBJ1-1; D is undetermined. Germline V gives CDR1 SGHAT, CDR2 FQNNGV. V was pared by 0 bases and J by 3 bases, with 2 bases between. This CDR3 is built from 12 residues. The CDR3: CASSLDYTEAFF. In DNA, the CDR3 is TGTGCCAGCAGCTTAGATTACACTGAAGCTTTCTTT. The full variable domain, rest sourced from reference TRBV11-2 and TRBJ1-1, is EAGVAQSPRYKIIEKRQSVAFWCNPISGHATLYWYQQILGQGPKLLIQFQNNGVVDDSQLPKDRFSAERLKGVDSTLKIQPAKLEDSAVYLCASSLDYTEAFFGQGTRLTVV.

This chain links TRBV27 with TRBJ2-1, with 14 bases identical to TRBD2. V lost 6 bases, J lost 8 bases, and 9 bases stayed unmatched. This CDR3 is built from 16 residues. Looked up from germline, CDR1 is MNHEY and CDR2 is SMNVEV (reference sequence). The CDR3 protein is CASRARTSGGLDEQFF. As DNA, the CDR3 is TGTGCCAGCAGGGCCCGGACTAGCGGGGGGTTGGATGAGCAGTTCTTC.

This sequence joins TRBV12-5 and TRBJ2-3, with D possibly matching TRBD1 (6 bases). This CDR3 contains 15 residues. Deletions cut 7 bases from V and 3 bases from J, with 17 bases between. Germline V lookup: CDR1 LGHNT, CDR2 FRNRAP. CDR3 loop: CASAPYRGGTDTQYF. The CDR3 DNA follows: TGTGCTAGTGCCCCTTACCGAGGGGGAACAGATACGCAGTATTTT.

V is TRBV15 and J is TRBJ2-7; 8 bases map to TRBD1. The V segment lost 6 bases and the J segment 6 bases; nucleotides outside the gene matches: 10. CDR1 is LNHNV and CDR2 is YYDKDF in the germline V gene (reference sequence). CDR3 size: 14 residues. CDR3 bases: TGTGCCACCAGGGGGACAGCCACAGGGGGCGAGCAGTACTTC. This sequence encodes CATRGTATGGEQYF.

This chain uses TRBV27 with TRBJ1-3; D is perhaps TRBD1 (5 bases). Germline V gene lookup returns CDR1 MNHEY and CDR2 SMNVEV (reference sequence). Deletions cut 5 bases from V and 0 bases from J, with 14 bases between. CDR3 size: 16 residues. The CDR3 is CASSLGPTLSGNTIYF. DNA of the CDR3: TGTGCCAGCAGTCTGGGACCAACGCTCTCTGGAAACACCATATATTTT.

The V and J genes are TRBV30 and TRBJ1-6; D ambiguous. The CDR3 consists of 17 residues. Germline lookup yields CDR1 GTSNPN and CDR2 SVGIG (reference sequence). Between the trimmed V and J ends, which lost 4 bases and 0 bases, there was a span of 16 bases. Written as DNA, the CDR3 is TGTGCCTGGATTCCTTCTGGTACGTTCTCCTATAATTCACCCCTCCACTTT. This sequence encodes CAWIPSGTFSYNSPLHF.

The sample holds one count of this clone. The chain combines TRBV7-8 with TRBJ1-6; D ambiguous. This CDR3 is 12 amino acids long. In germline, CDR1 is SGHVS, CDR2 FQNEAQ. V was pared by 3 bases and J by 8 bases, with 5 bases between. CDR3 bases: TGTGCCAGCAGCTTTATTGATTCACCCCTCCACTTT. It yields the protein CASSFIDSPLHF.

The chain carries TRBV15 and TRBJ2-7; D remains unclear. Trimming left V 0 bases short and J 4 bases short, with 16 bases between. The germline CDR1 and CDR2 sequences are LNHNV and YYDKDF (reference sequence). This CDR3 comprises 16 residues. This CDR3 is CATSRDQTRAGYEQYF. As DNA, the CDR3 is TGTGCCACCAGCAGAGATCAGACAAGGGCTGGGTACGAGCAGTACTTC.

Only one count was recorded for this clone. The rearrangement joins TRBV28 to TRBJ1-1, with 7 bases that match TRBD1. V was clipped by 5 bases and J by 3 bases; unmatched bases: 9. There are 15 residues in the CDR3. CDR1 and CDR2 (germline): MDHEN, SYDVKM. The CDR3 loop reads CASSPGGQDYTEAFF. CDR3 nucleotide sequence: TGTGCCAGCAGTCCTGGCGGACAGGATTACACTGAAGCTTTCTTT.

As to this clone: In the same sample, other DNA sequences code for this CDR3. V usage is TRBV11-3 and J usage is TRBJ1-2; D is uncertain. The CDR3 has 12 amino acids. The germline V gene encodes CDR1 SGHNT and CDR2 YENEEA. Trimming took off 1 base at V and 8 bases at J, with 8 bases between the two ends. For the CDR3, the DNA is TGTGCCAGCAGCTTAGGAGGGCAGGGCTACACCTTC. Translation: CASSLGGQGYTF.

The chain employs TRBV6-4 and TRBJ2-5, with D perhaps TRBD1 or TRBD2 (6 bases each). V lost 3 bases, J lost 2 bases, and 13 bases lay in between. There are 15 residues in the CDR3. Looked up from germline, CDR1 is MRHNA and CDR2 is SNTAGT. For the CDR3, the DNA is TGTGCCAGCAGTGAAGAGGGGGGCAGGCAAGAGACCCAGTACTTC. This gives the protein CASSEEGGRQETQYF.

This chain links TRBV19 with TRBJ1-1; D unclear. The CDR3 is 16 residues long. V lost 4 bases to trimming and J lost 4 bases, with 19 bases between them. CDR1 LNHDA and CDR2 SQIVND come from the germline V gene (reference sequence). CDR3 bases: TGTGCCAGTAGTACTCAGTCGACCCCAAGGAGCACTGAAGCTTTCTTT. Translated, it gives CASSTQSTPRSTEAFF.

The rearrangement uses TRBV19 and TRBJ1-4; TRBD1 agrees at 7 bases. Germline V gene sequence: CDR1 LNHDA, CDR2 SQIVND (reference sequence). V gave up 9 bases and J gave up 8 bases; unmatched junction bases: 12. The CDR3 is made up of 14 amino acids. CDR3 sequence reads: CASSENRGEEKLFF. CDR3 DNA sequence: TGTGCCAGCTCAGAAAACAGGGGTGAAGAAAAACTGTTTTTT.

This rearrangement joins TRBV30 to TRBJ2-1; 9 nucleotides match TRBD1. The CDR3 consists of 12 residues. Germline V CDR1 and CDR2: GTSNPN, SVGIG (reference sequence). V lost 8 bases, J lost 8 bases, and 7 bases stayed unmatched. The CDR3 here is CAIQGALDEQFF. CDR3 nucleotide sequence: TGTGCCATACAGGGGGCGTTAGATGAGCAGTTCTTC.

The chain has TRBV19 and TRBJ1-6; maybe TRBD1 (6 bases). Trimming took off 9 bases at V and 9 bases at J, with 15 bases between the two ends. CDR1 and CDR2 (germline): LNHDA, SQIVND (reference sequence). The CDR3 contains 13 residues. The DNA for the CDR3 is TGTGCCAGCTTGGGGGGCAGGAGTTCACCCCTCCACTTT. This codes for CASLGGRSSPLHF.

The rearrangement links TRBV5-1 to TRBJ2-1; possibly TRBD2 for D (5 bases). Germline-derived CDR1 and CDR2 are SGHRS and YFSETQ. V shed 3 bases and J shed 10 bases, with 14 bases lying between them. There are 13 residues in the CDR3. CDR3 region: CASSYRASGEQFF. For the CDR3, the DNA is TGCGCCAGCAGCTACCGGGCGTCGGGAGAGCAGTTCTTC.

The rearrangement uses TRBV2 and TRBJ1-1, with D tentatively TRBD1 (6 bases). The CDR3 runs 13 residues. Deletions cut 8 bases from V and 2 bases from J, with 12 bases between. CDR1 SNHLY and CDR2 FYNNEI come from the germline V gene. The chain's CDR3 is CASASTGNTEAFF. The CDR3 nucleotides are TGTGCCAGCGCTTCGACAGGAAACACTGAAGCTTTCTTT.

The chain combines TRBV18 with TRBJ1-1; 7 positions agree with TRBD1. The CDR3 loop spans 15 amino acids. Looked up from germline, CDR1 is KGHSH and CDR2 is LQKENI. With V trimmed by 3 bases and J by 1 base, 5 bases remained unmatched. The CDR3 region is CASSPSGGSNTEAFF. The CDR3 DNA follows: TGTGCCAGCTCACCTTCAGGGGGATCGAACACTGAAGCTTTCTTT.